Listed below are T cell receptor beta chains from one sample, sequenced in a study of cytomegalovirus exposure and HLA in healthy donors. Some clones are missing from TCRdb's copy, which holds only in-frame ones; the method was immunoSEQ multiplex PCR. The data contain some 130,000 clones, 80% of them seen just once; the ten biggest clones take up 3.3%. What was sequenced was PBMCs. The receptor source for this set is a male donor in good health and CMV-seronegative. CDR3s include the opening cysteine and the closing phenylalanine or tryptophan. The D gene is left open where the match is weak. Some rows mark clone size as missing; the rest say once, few, many or name a class of expanded clone.

j_call v_call clone_size d_call cdr3_aa cdr3_nt
TRBJ2-7 TRBV4-2 few TRBD1 CASSRVGQGESYEQYF TGTGCCAGCAGCCGGGTGGGACAGGGGGAATCCTACGAGCAGTACTTC
TRBJ2-1 TRBV6-1 - TRBD1 CASSGTGYNEQFF TGTGCCAGCAGTGGGACAGGGTACAATGAGCAGTTCTTC
TRBJ2-7 TRBV18 few TRBD2 CASSPRPGTSVSEQYF TGTGCCAGCTCACCACGGCCCGGGACTAGCGTAAGCGAGCAGTACTTC
TRBJ2-7 TRBV18 - TRBD2 CANSPPGSGRAYEQYF TGTGCCAACTCACCACCTGGTAGCGGGAGGGCCTACGAGCAGTACTTC
TRBJ2-1 TRBV7-9 - TRBD2 CASSLVVAGYNEQFF TGTGCCAGCAGCTTAGTAGTAGCGGGGTACAATGAGCAGTTCTTC
TRBJ2-7 TRBV7-9 - TRBD2 CSSSPGLAGGSFSYEQYF TGTTCCAGCAGCCCCGGACTAGCGGGAGGCAGTTTCTCCTACGAGCAGTACTTC
TRBJ2-3 TRBV10-3 - - CAISPTGGTDTQYF TGTGCCATCAGTCCGACGGGGGGCACAGATACGCAGTATTTT
TRBJ1-4 TRBV5-1 - - CASSLTGSNEKLFF TGCGCCAGCAGCTTGACAGGATCCAATGAAAAACTGTTTTTT
TRBJ1-1 TRBV14 - - CASSPWKAGSSTEAFF TGTGCCAGCAGCCCGTGGAAGGCAGGGTCGAGCACTGAAGCTTTCTTT
TRBJ2-2 TRBV4-2 - - CASSQDWRLPNTGELFF TGTGCCAGCAGCCAAGATTGGAGACTACCGAACACCGGGGAGCTGTTTTTT